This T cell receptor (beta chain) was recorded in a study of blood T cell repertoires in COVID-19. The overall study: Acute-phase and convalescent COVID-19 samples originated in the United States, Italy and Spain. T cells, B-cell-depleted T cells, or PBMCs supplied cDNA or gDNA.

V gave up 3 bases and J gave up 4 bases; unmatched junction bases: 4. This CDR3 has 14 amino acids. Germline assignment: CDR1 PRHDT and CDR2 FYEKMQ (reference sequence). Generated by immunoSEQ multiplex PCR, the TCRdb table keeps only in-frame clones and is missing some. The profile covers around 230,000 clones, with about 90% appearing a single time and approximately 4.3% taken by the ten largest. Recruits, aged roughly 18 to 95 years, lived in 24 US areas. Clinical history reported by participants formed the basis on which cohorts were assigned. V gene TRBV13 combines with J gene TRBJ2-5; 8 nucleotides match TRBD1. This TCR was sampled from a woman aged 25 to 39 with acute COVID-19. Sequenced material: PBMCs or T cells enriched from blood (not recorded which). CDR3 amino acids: CASSFRGRRETQYF. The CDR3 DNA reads TGTGCCAGCAGCTTCAGGGGGCGCAGAGAGACCCAGTACTTC.